Described below is a single T cell receptor beta chain sequence and its context. The likely explanation is a read error, given a far larger clone one base away. Arm-PCR of CDR3 regions and iRepertoire HTBI primers were the basis on which TCR beta libraries were built. TCRdb analysed the multiplex PCR reads with MiXCR anew, one entry per CDR3 protein. This repertoire shows some 500,000 distinct CDR3 sequences, more than 15% found once; its top ten account for 25%. Time point defined: newly diagnosed GD, antithyroid drugs for less than 3 months. RNA isolated from PBMCs was used to make the TCR library. These data originate in a study of regulatory T cells in long-lasting Graves disease. Study summary: Graves' patients who were just diagnosed had used antithyroid drugs for under 3 months.

These same records also appear under a second study, on T cells in Graves' hyperthyroidism and ophthalmopathy. In that study: Also found in blood were most expanded thyroid clonotypes above 0.001.

The source material was peripheral blood mononuclear cells (PBMCs), sampled at new diagnosis, from a patient treated with antithyroid drugs. The sequence came from a woman aged 40 to 65 with Graves disease.

The DNA for the CDR3 is TGTGCCAGCGGTCAGATAGCGGGCACTAGCACAGATACGCAGTATTTT. It translates to CASGQIAGTSTDTQYF. The chain recombines TRBV6-2 or TRBV6-3 with TRBJ2-3; TRBD2 matches 7 bases. The trim removed 8 bases at V and 0 bases at J, leaving 11 bases unmatched. The CDR3 is made up of 16 amino acids. CDR1 is MNHEY and CDR2 is SVGEGT in the germline V gene.